Listed here are 27 T cell receptor beta chains from one sample, sequenced in a study of early T cells in non-severe SARS-CoV-2 infection. MiXCR was run by TCRdb on the 5' RACE reads, yielding one entry per CDR3 protein. Of nearly 45,000 distinct CDR3 sequences listed, approximately 11% are singletons. Sequencing was done on a sample of whole blood. The receptors derive from an adult who was a healthcare worker with PCR-confirmed SARS-CoV-2 infection or an uninfected control (not recorded which).

In its sample, this clonotype was seen many times. J is TRBJ1-6 and V is TRBV27; a possible D gene is TRBD1 (6 bases). With 4 bases removed from V and 12 bases from J, the gap between germline ends came to 16 bases. In germline, CDR1 is MNHEY, CDR2 SMNVEV (reference sequence). The length of the CDR3 is 14 residues. CDR3 nucleotides: TGTGCCAGCAGTTGGGGGACAAGGGGGGTACCCCTCCACTTT. Amino acids: CASSWGTRGVPLHF.

CDR3 residues: CATSDPDRAPNYGYTF. DNA for the CDR3: TGTGCCACCAGTGATCCCGACAGGGCCCCTAACTATGGCTACACCTTC. This chain connects TRBV24-1 to TRBJ1-2; 7 nucleotides align to TRBD1. The V segment lost 3 bases and the J segment 0 bases; nucleotides outside the gene matches: 6. This CDR3 comprises 16 residues. Germline V gives CDR1 KGHDR, CDR2 SFDVKD.

This clonotype has more than one count but fewer than ten. Sequence at one end of the junction differs from germline and may be a read error. The rearrangement uses TRBV7-7 and TRBJ2-2; D possibly corresponds to TRBD1 (5 bases). Per germline, CDR1 SSHAT and CDR2 FNYEAQ (reference sequence). CDR3 length equals 16 residues. The DNA of the CDR3 is TGTGCTAGCAGCTTGCCGTGGGGCGAAGATACCGGGGAGCTGTTTTTT. Its protein is CASSLPWGEDTGELFF.

There are a few counts of this clonotype. CDR3 region: CASSLDWGETQYF. CDR3 nucleotides: TGTGCCAGCAGCTTAGACTGGGGGGAGACCCAGTACTTC. This sequence joins TRBV7-9 and TRBJ2-5; D possibly matches TRBD1 or TRBD2 (5 bases each). This CDR3 is 13 amino acids long. V shed 1 base and J shed 5 bases, with 8 bases lying between them. The germline V gene has CDR1 SEHNR and CDR2 FQNEAQ (reference sequence).

The chain uses TRBV18 and TRBJ2-3; D remains unclear. V shed 5 bases and J shed 0 bases, with 12 bases lying between them. Germline CDR1 reads KGHSH; CDR2 reads LQKENI. This CDR3 is 15 amino acids long. The chain's CDR3 is CASSTAPRSTDTQYF. DNA for the CDR3: TGTGCCAGCTCAACGGCACCGAGAAGCACAGATACGCAGTATTTT.

This clonotype showed up just a few times. The chain uses TRBV11-3 and TRBJ2-2; the D gene is possibly TRBD1 (6 bases). V lost 4 bases and J lost 2, with 11 bases in between. The CDR3 length is 15 residues. Germline CDR1 SGHNT, CDR2 YENEEA. CDR3 residues: CASSYQQGNTGELFF. CDR3 coding DNA: TGTGCCAGCAGCTATCAACAGGGAAACACCGGGGAGCTGTTTTTT.

This clonotype was counted only a few times. This rearrangement joins TRBV20-1 to TRBJ1-2; D uncertain. The CDR3 consists of 10 residues. Trimming removed 1 base at V and 4 bases at J, with 1 base between. Germline CDR1 and CDR2: DFQATT and SNEGSKA (reference sequence). The CDR3 DNA sequence: TGCAGTGCTAGAGGCTATGGCTACACCTTC. Encoded protein: CSARGYGYTF.

This clonotype turned up a few times. This chain connects TRBV5-4 to TRBJ2-1, with 9 bases matching TRBD2. The ends lost 2 bases at V and 5 bases at J; junction bases unmatched: 8. The germline gives CDR1 SGHNT, CDR2 YYREEE (reference sequence). The CDR3 contains 16 residues. The CDR3 here is CASSFGSGGLNNEQFF. As DNA, the CDR3 is TGTGCCAGCAGCTTTGGGAGCGGGGGGTTGAACAATGAGCAGTTCTTC.

The chain couples TRBV10-3 to TRBJ1-1, with 8 bases lining up with TRBD1. The junction had 3 bases not matched to a gene; V was cut back by 2 bases and J by 1 base. The CDR3 has 15 residues. Germline V CDR1 and CDR2: ENHRY, SYGVKD. The CDR3 loop reads CAISEGQGGNTEAFF. The CDR3, as DNA: TGTGCCATCAGTGAGGGACAGGGCGGGAACACTGAAGCTTTCTTT.

V and J are TRBV5-8 and TRBJ1-2; possible D gene TRBD1, 6 bases. This CDR3 has 12 residues. The V end was cut by 10 bases, the J end by 7 bases, with 17 bases between. Germline-derived CDR1 and CDR2 are SGHTS and YDEGEE. In DNA form, the CDR3 reads TGTGCCGCCCTTGGCCAGGGGACTGGCTACACCTTC. Amino acids: CAALGQGTGYTF.

This clonotype was counted at least ten times. V usage is TRBV14 and J usage is TRBJ2-5; unclear D gene. Trimming shortened V by 0 bases and J by 5 bases, and 13 bases separated the two germline ends. This CDR3 has 15 residues. Germline V gene sequence: CDR1 SGHDN, CDR2 FVKESK. The DNA for the CDR3 is TGTGCCAGCAGCCAAGATGGGCGAAGCGCGGAGACCCAGTACTTC. Translating gives CASSQDGRSAETQYF.

This clonotype has ten or more counts. J is TRBJ1-5 and V is TRBV7-8; possible D gene TRBD1, 6 bases. V was pared by 5 bases and J by 4 bases, with 12 bases between. This CDR3 has 14 amino acids. Germline V lookup: CDR1 SGHVS, CDR2 FQNEAQ. CDR3: CASSAQTGNQPQHF. In nucleotides, the CDR3 is TGTGCCAGCAGCGCGCAAACAGGGAATCAGCCCCAGCATTTT.

This clonotype has ten or more counts. V gene TRBV5-1 combines with J gene TRBJ1-1; D not certain. V was shortened by 2 bases and J by 0 bases, with 11 bases between the two germline ends. This CDR3 spans 15 amino acids. Germline assignment: CDR1 SGHRS and CDR2 YFSETQ. The CDR3 region is CASSLLGGMNTEAFF. The CDR3 nucleotides read TGCGCCAGCAGCTTATTAGGAGGGATGAACACTGAAGCTTTCTTT.

As to this clonotype: A much larger clone sits a single nucleotide away, making a read error possible. V is TRBV6-2 or TRBV6-3 and J is TRBJ2-7; 9 bases agree with TRBD1. The CDR3 is made up of 15 amino acids. Per germline, CDR1 MNHEY and CDR2 SVGEGT. CDR3 loop: CACSYNRDREYEQYF. The CDR3 DNA sequence: TGTGCCTGCAGTTACAACCGGGACAGGGAGTACGAGCAGTACTTC.

The gene calls are TRBV3-1 and TRBJ1-2; D unresolved. The CDR3 totals 14 residues. Per germline, CDR1 LGHDT and CDR2 YNNKEL (reference sequence). V was pared by 0 bases and J by 8 bases, with 13 bases between. DNA for the CDR3: TGTGCCAGCAGCCAAGATTTAGTCGTTGGAGGCTACACCTTC. Encoded protein: CASSQDLVVGGYTF.

The chain uses TRBV6-2 or TRBV6-3 and TRBJ2-1, with 14 bases fitting TRBD2. Trimming removed 5 bases from V and 11 bases from J; junction bases left unmatched: 11. Germline lookup yields CDR1 MNHEY and CDR2 SVGEGT. This CDR3 has 16 residues. CDR3 amino acids: CASSPRLAGGPDKQFF. The CDR3 nucleotides read TGTGCCAGCAGTCCCCGACTAGCGGGGGGGCCGGATAAGCAGTTCTTC.

This clonotype has only a few counts. The chain recombines TRBV5-1 with TRBJ2-2; tentatively, D is TRBD1 (6 bases). Germline CDR1 is SGHRS and CDR2 is YFSETQ. The length of the CDR3 is 14 residues. Trimming left V 2 bases short and J 6 bases short, with 11 bases between. CDR3 region: CASSFRTESGELFF. In DNA, the CDR3 is TGCGCCAGCAGCTTTAGGACAGAGTCCGGGGAGCTGTTTTTT. The full variable domain, in which reference TRBV5-1 and TRBJ2-2 provide the parts outside the CDR3, is KAGVTQTPRYLIKTRGQQVTLSCSPISGHRSVSWYQQTPGQGLQFLFEYFSETQRNKGNFPGRFSGRQFSNSRSEMNVSTLELGDSALYLCASSFRTESGELFFGEGSRLTVL.

This clonotype was detected many times. The chain uses TRBV5-1 and TRBJ2-5, with D possibly matching TRBD2 (6 bases). This CDR3 comprises 15 residues. Germline-derived CDR1 and CDR2 are SGHRS and YFSETQ. V shed 4 bases and J shed 5 bases, with 18 bases lying between them. The CDR3 nucleotides are TGCGCCAGCAGCCTGGAGGCGGGGCCCCAGGAGACCCAGTACTTC. Amino acid sequence: CASSLEAGPQETQYF.

Only a few counts were recorded for this clonotype. The CDR3 is CASSLWFGRDNYGYTF. Written as DNA, the CDR3 is TGCGCCAGCAGCCTGTGGTTCGGCAGGGATAACTATGGCTACACCTTC. The V gene is TRBV4-3, the J gene TRBJ1-2; tentatively, D is TRBD1 (5 bases). Trimming removed 4 bases from V and 1 base from J, with 16 bases in between. Germline lookup yields CDR1 LGHNA and CDR2 YSLEER. The CDR3 length is 16 residues.

This rearrangement joins TRBV29-1 to TRBJ2-7; possibly TRBD1 or TRBD2 for D (5 bases each). The length of the CDR3 is 13 residues. Per the germline V gene, CDR1 is SQVTM and CDR2 is ANQGSEA. The V gene lost 4 bases and the J gene lost 4 bases, with 14 bases spanning the gap. DNA for the CDR3: TGCAGCGTTGTTGAGGGGCTCGGTTACGAGCAGTACTTC. Translating gives CSVVEGLGYEQYF.

This clonotype turned up a few times. The gene calls are TRBV7-2 and TRBJ2-1; the match to TRBD2 covers 12 bases. Germline V gene lookup returns CDR1 SGHTA and CDR2 FQGNSA. The CDR3 length is 21 residues. After removal of 2 bases from V and 6 bases from J, the junction contained 20 bases not matched to a gene. CDR3 DNA sequence: TGTGCCAGCAGCTTACATCGGCCTAGCGGGGGGGTAGGAGGAGAGGGCAATGAGCAGTTCTTC. It yields the protein CASSLHRPSGGVGGEGNEQFF.

The sample holds many counts of this clonotype. This chain uses TRBV20-1 with TRBJ1-1; a possible D gene is TRBD1 (6 bases). The CDR3 is 13 amino acids. V dropped 5 bases and J dropped 5 bases, with 15 bases sitting between them. Per the germline V gene, CDR1 is DFQATT and CDR2 is SNEGSKA (reference sequence). CDR3: CSASTGRETEAFF. Written as DNA, the CDR3 is TGCAGTGCTTCGACAGGTCGAGAAACTGAAGCTTTCTTT.

This clonotype was picked up many times. CDR3 in amino acids: CASSLGNRGGEKLFF. The CDR3 DNA follows: TGCGCCAGCAGCTTAGGGAATAGGGGCGGTGAAAAACTGTTTTTT. The V call is TRBV5-1, the J call TRBJ1-4, with D tentatively TRBD1 (5 bases). The CDR3 sequence is 15 residues long. Trimming cost V 2 bases and J 7 bases, with 15 bases left between them. CDR1 is SGHRS and CDR2 is YFSETQ in the germline V gene.

The chain recombines TRBV20-1 with TRBJ2-7; 10 bases align to TRBD1. The V and J ends lost 6 bases and 6 bases, in that order; junction bases with no gene match: 8. CDR1 DFQATT and CDR2 SNEGSKA come from the germline V gene (reference sequence). The CDR3 loop spans 13 amino acids. The CDR3 reads CSALGTGEAEQYF. The CDR3 bases are TGCAGTGCCCTCGGGACAGGGGAAGCCGAGCAGTACTTC.

This clonotype was recorded many times. The chain is built from TRBV12-3 or TRBV12-4 and TRBJ2-5; D not resolved. With 3 bases removed from V and 2 bases from J, the gap between germline ends came to 7 bases. This CDR3 has 13 residues. The CDR3 nucleotides read TGTGCCAGCAGTTTCTCGCAACAAGAGACCCAGTACTTC. Its protein product is CASSFSQQETQYF.

This clonotype occurred a few times. The rearrangement links TRBV19 to TRBJ1-5; D is ambiguous. Between the trimmed V and J ends, which lost 7 bases and 1 base, there was a span of 14 bases. This CDR3 region has 15 residues. From germline, CDR1 is LNHDA and CDR2 SQIVND (reference sequence). CDR3 loop: CASTPSPGSNQPQHF. The CDR3 coding sequence is TGTGCCAGTACCCCCTCCCCCGGGAGCAATCAGCCCCAGCATTTT.

Many counts were recorded for this clonotype. The chain recombines TRBV7-3 with TRBJ2-1; a possible D gene is TRBD2 (6 bases). Deletions cut 5 bases from V and 8 bases from J, with 13 bases between. CDR1 SGHTA and CDR2 FQGTGA come from the germline V gene. The CDR3 sequence is 13 residues long. The CDR3 reads CASSLLGGYEQFF. Here the CDR3 DNA reads TGTGCCAGCAGCCTACTAGGAGGGTATGAGCAGTTCTTC.